Each of the 15 T cell receptor beta chains below was sequenced from the same sample in a study of cytomegalovirus exposure and HLA in healthy donors. The PCR ran on 60 Vbeta and 13 Jbeta primers. Using immunoSEQ multiplex PCR, the repertoire was profiled, and TCRdb retains in-frame clones only, with some absent. The sample lists more than 95,000 clones; 65% to 85% were seen once. Source material: PBMCs. These receptors all come from a female donor in good health and CMV-seropositive.

The chain links TRBV14 to TRBJ1-1, with D tentatively TRBD1 (6 bases). The CDR3 has 12 amino acids. Germline loops: CDR1 SGHDN, CDR2 FVKESK. Trimming removed 4 bases from V and 6 bases from J, with 9 bases in between. For the CDR3, the DNA is TGTGCCAGCAGCCCAAAGGGGGCTGAAGCTTTCTTT. Protein sequence: CASSPKGAEAFF.

A few counts support this clone. The rearrangement links TRBV7-8 to TRBJ2-6; D remains ambiguous. Germline-derived CDR1 and CDR2 are SGHVS and FQNEAQ. V lost 2 bases, J lost 0 bases, and 5 bases lay in between. The CDR3 is 15 residues long. CDR3 protein: CASSLFVSGANVLTF. CDR3 nucleotide sequence: TGTGCCAGCAGCTTATTCGTCTCTGGGGCCAACGTCCTGACTTTC.

The V call is TRBV7-3, the J call TRBJ1-1; D gene uncertain. This CDR3 has 13 amino acids. The germline V gene has CDR1 SGHTA and CDR2 FQGTGA. V was shortened by 5 bases and J by 4 bases, with 11 bases between the two germline ends. The CDR3 here is CASSPAPGTEAFF. CDR3 DNA sequence: TGTGCCAGCAGCCCCGCCCCGGGCACTGAAGCTTTCTTT.

This clone was picked up one time. V gene TRBV28 combines with J gene TRBJ2-3; 10 bases fit TRBD2. This CDR3 comprises 16 residues. With V trimmed by 0 bases and J by 0 bases, 0 bases remained unmatched. CDR1 is MDHEN and CDR2 is SYDVKM in the germline V gene. The CDR3 protein is CASSLWTSGSTDTQYF. Here the CDR3 DNA reads TGTGCCAGCAGTTTATGGACTAGCGGGAGCACAGATACGCAGTATTTT.

J is TRBJ1-2 and V is TRBV6-5, with D possibly being TRBD1 (5 bases). The CDR3 is 13 amino acids. V lost 6 bases and J 3 bases, leaving 11 bases between the germline ends. Germline V CDR1 and CDR2: MNHEY, SVGAGI. The CDR3 region has the DNA TGTGCCAGCAGGTCGACAGACTACTATGGCTACACCTTC. Its translation: CASRSTDYYGYTF.

This sequence joins TRBV19 and TRBJ1-3; a possible D gene is TRBD1 (5 bases). This CDR3 has 14 residues. The V gene lost 4 bases and the J gene lost 4 bases, with 11 bases spanning the gap. Germline V gives CDR1 LNHDA, CDR2 SQIVND (reference sequence). The CDR3 DNA reads TGTGCCAGTAGTACCTCGGGACTCGGAAACACCATATATTTT. Its translation is CASSTSGLGNTIYF.

The V and J genes are TRBV19 and TRBJ1-5; 8 bases agree with TRBD1. The CDR3 sequence is 13 residues long. J lost 5 bases, V lost 9 bases, and 6 bases had no gene match. The V gene's germline CDR1 is LNHDA and CDR2 SQIVND (reference sequence). The CDR3 DNA follows: TGTGCCAGCGGACAGGGAGAGTATCAGCCCCAGCATTTT. Amino acid sequence: CASGQGEYQPQHF.

With respect to this clone: The same CDR3 arises from other DNA sequences in this sample as well. The chain links TRBV20-1 to TRBJ2-7; D may be TRBD1 (6 bases). V lost 3 bases to trimming and J lost 4 bases, with 7 bases between them. This CDR3 is built from 11 residues. Per germline, CDR1 DFQATT and CDR2 SNEGSKA (reference sequence). The CDR3 region is CSARGAYEQYF. In nucleotides, the CDR3 is TGCAGTGCTAGGGGGGCTTACGAGCAGTACTTC.

The gene calls are TRBV6-5 and TRBJ2-5; TRBD1 might be the D (6 bases). Germline V gene lookup returns CDR1 MNHEY and CDR2 SVGAGI. The CDR3 length is 13 residues. V was clipped by 8 bases and J by 5 bases, with 15 bases between them. The CDR3 sequence: CASGETTGETQYF. The DNA for the CDR3 is TGTGCCAGCGGGGAGACAACAGGGGAGACCCAGTACTTC.

The chain carries TRBV30 and TRBJ2-7, with a weak D call TRBD1 (6 bases). The V gene's germline CDR1 is GTSNPN and CDR2 SVGIG (reference sequence). There are 14 residues in the CDR3. The germline V and J ends were trimmed by 4 bases and 3 bases, with 16 bases remaining between them. The CDR3 region is CAWTPGHVFYEQYF. CDR3 sequence (DNA): TGTGCCTGGACCCCGGGACACGTCTTCTACGAGCAGTACTTC.

The rearrangement joins TRBV7-9 to TRBJ2-2; no reliable D call. The CDR3 loop spans 13 amino acids. Germline CDR1 and CDR2: SEHNR and FQNEAQ (reference sequence). The V gene lost 5 bases and the J gene lost 7 bases, with 11 bases spanning the gap. The chain's CDR3 is CASSQELLGELFF. The CDR3 nucleotides are TGTGCCAGCAGCCAAGAACTCCTCGGGGAGCTGTTTTTT.

The chain uses TRBV29-1 and TRBJ1-1; maybe TRBD1 (6 bases). This CDR3 spans 11 amino acids. From germline, CDR1 is SQVTM and CDR2 ANQGSEA. The CDR3 DNA follows: TGCAGTATGGACAGGAACACTGAAGCTTTCTTT. Protein product: CSMDRNTEAFF.

The rearrangement joins TRBV6-5 to TRBJ2-1, with 11 bases identical to TRBD2. The CDR3 has 14 amino acids. The germline CDR1 and CDR2 sequences are MNHEY and SVGAGI. The V gene end was trimmed by 4 bases and the J gene end by 8 bases; junction bases not matched to a gene: 4. The CDR3 region is CASSFSGRVDEQFF. CDR3 DNA: TGTGCCAGCAGTTTTAGCGGGAGGGTCGATGAGCAGTTCTTC.

V is TRBV4-1 and J is TRBJ1-3; no clear D. CDR1 MGHRA and CDR2 YSYEKL come from the germline V gene. The CDR3 spans 12 residues. The V end lost 4 bases, the J end lost 4 bases, and 5 bases lay between the germline ends. The CDR3 nucleotides are TGCGCCAGCAGCCGTCCGGGAAACACCATATATTTT. This sequence encodes CASSRPGNTIYF.

The chain employs TRBV11-2 and TRBJ2-1, with 8 positions matching TRBD2. Per the germline V gene, CDR1 is SGHAT and CDR2 is FQNNGV. The CDR3 length is 16 residues. V was pared by 5 bases and J by 0 bases, with 6 bases of the junction left unmatched. CDR3 bases: TGTGCCAGCAGCGGGCTCGGGGGGGCCTCCTACAATGAGCAGTTCTTC. It is translated as CASSGLGGASYNEQFF.